Following are 7 T cell receptor beta chains from one sample sequenced in a study of blood T cell repertoires in COVID-19. The repertoire was sequenced with immunoSEQ multiplex PCR; TCRdb's copy has only in-frame clones and lacks some. Of 100,000 or so clones detected, roughly 88% appear once; the ten largest clones hold about 6.5%. The sample comprised peripheral blood. These receptors all stem from an older woman with acute or convalescent COVID-19.

CDR3 loop: CASSLGPTTGGGNQPQHF. In DNA, the CDR3 is TGTGCCAGCAGCTTAGGCCCCACGACTGGGGGGGGCAATCAGCCCCAGCATTTT. This rearrangement joins TRBV7-8 to TRBJ1-5; a weak D match, TRBD1 (5 bases). The germline CDR1 and CDR2 sequences are SGHVS and FQNEAQ. The CDR3 sequence is 18 residues long. Trimming took off 1 base at V and 2 bases at J, with 18 bases between the two ends.

This clone was counted once. The chain employs TRBV7-8 and TRBJ2-7; D unclear. From germline, CDR1 is SGHVS and CDR2 FQNEAQ. The germline V and J ends were trimmed by 4 bases and 4 bases, with 5 bases remaining between them. The CDR3 has 11 residues. The CDR3 coding sequence is TGTGCCAGCAGCTCCCAATACGAGCAGTACGTC. Translated, it gives CASSSQYEQYV.

This clone was detected once. The rearrangement uses TRBV3-1 (or the pseudogene TRBV3-2) and TRBJ1-6; D unresolved. Germline CDR1 reads LGHDT; CDR2 reads YNNKEL (reference sequence). V was cut by 4 bases and J by 7 bases, with 17 bases left in between. The CDR3 spans 16 residues. Here the CDR3 reads CASSPQGGGENSPLHF. Written as DNA, the CDR3 is TGTGCCAGCAGCCCCCAAGGCGGTGGGGAGAATTCACCCCTCCACTTT.

This clone was picked up a small number of times. V and J are TRBV2 and TRBJ1-4; D is uncertain. This CDR3 contains 13 residues. Trimming left V 7 bases short and J 6 bases short, with 12 bases between. The germline V gene encodes CDR1 SNHLY and CDR2 FYNNEI. The CDR3 bases are TGTGCCAGCAAGTACGGACTTGATGAAAAACTGTTTTTT. Translation: CASKYGLDEKLFF.

This chain connects TRBV15 to TRBJ2-7; no reliable D call. Germline CDR1 reads LNHNV; CDR2 reads YYDKDF (reference sequence). The CDR3 has 14 amino acids. V was trimmed by 1 base and J by 0 bases, leaving 7 bases between them. The CDR3 DNA follows: TGTGCCACCAGCAGAGGAGGAAGCTCCTACGAGCAGTACTTC. Its translation is CATSRGGSSYEQYF.

The V and J genes are TRBV6-5 and TRBJ1-2, with TRBD1 as a possible D gene (6 bases). The CDR3 length is 16 residues. The V and J ends lost 4 bases and 4 bases respectively, with 19 bases between them. Per germline, CDR1 MNHEY and CDR2 SVGAGI. CDR3 region: CASSSPIGGEGYGYTF. The CDR3 DNA follows: TGTGCCAGCAGTTCTCCGATAGGGGGGGAAGGCTATGGCTACACCTTC.

The chain joins TRBV6-5 to TRBJ1-2; D perhaps matches TRBD1 (6 bases). Germline assignment: CDR1 MNHEY and CDR2 SVGAGI. This CDR3 has 12 residues. V was shortened by 5 bases and J by 7 bases, with 11 bases between the two germline ends. CDR3 in amino acids: CASSTTGSGYTF. In DNA form, the CDR3 reads TGTGCCAGCAGTACAACAGGGTCTGGCTACACCTTC.